This entry is about one T cell receptor beta chain. The sample originates from a study of blood T cells in healthy people across ages. Unmatched junction bases numbered 11, after V lost 6 bases and J lost 9 bases. The CDR3 totals 14 residues. In germline, CDR1 is SNHLY, CDR2 FYNNEI. Combining a sample-barcoded 5' primer with a J-beta primer mix, a second PCR ran for roughly 7 to 12 cycles. Each cDNA was tagged by a template-switch adaptor containing 12 random nucleotides. Per-sample output comprised a minimum of 2.5 million paired-end reads containing CDR3. TCRdb reanalysed the 5' RACE reads using MiXCR and keeps one entry per CDR3 protein. The sample lists 760,000 or so distinct CDR3 sequences, around 25% seen once, with 9.4% in the top ten. The same specimen was also included in a second study, on T cells of mothers and their children. Per that study: Sample barcodes and 2-4 random nucleotides came from the second PCR's M1S primer. The study found slightly higher but non-significant overlap in related versus unrelated mother-child pairs.

The sequenced sample was blood. The gene calls are TRBV2 and TRBJ1-1, with 9 bases aligning to TRBD1. The clonotype originates from a boy aged 10-17 years in good health. CDR3 loop: CASRAGTGFGKAFF. In DNA form, the CDR3 reads TGTGCCAGCAGAGCCGGGACAGGGTTTGGGAAAGCTTTCTTT.